These 7 T cell receptor beta chains came from one sample sequenced in a study of CD8 T cells in ankylosing spondylitis. TCRdb reprocessed the 5' RACE reads with MiXCR, giving one entry per CDR3 protein. This table has 290,000 or so distinct CDR3 sequences, around 21% appearing once. Sequenced: blood, either unsorted or a sorted T cell fraction (not recorded which). The origin of the receptors is a female donor with ankylosing spondylitis or in good health (not recorded which).

This clonotype was seen at least ten times. The chain combines TRBV4-2 with TRBJ1-5; TRBD1 is a possible D gene (5 bases). This CDR3 is 15 amino acids long. Trimming removed 0 bases at V and 4 bases at J, with 10 bases between. Germline-derived CDR1 and CDR2 are LGHNA and YNFKEQ. The CDR3 region has the DNA TGTGCCAGCAGCCAAGATGGGACGGAAAATCAGCCCCAGCATTTT. Protein product: CASSQDGTENQPQHF.

This clonotype was detected only a few times. This chain links TRBV27 with TRBJ2-3, with 9 bases lining up with TRBD1. J was trimmed by 3 bases and V by 7 bases; bases with no gene match: 8. Per germline, CDR1 MNHEY and CDR2 SMNVEV (reference sequence). The CDR3 is made up of 15 amino acids. CDR3 nucleotide sequence: TGTGCCAGCACCAGGACAGGGGAAGGGACAGATACGCAGTATTTT. Encoded protein: CASTRTGEGTDTQYF.

CDR3 in DNA: TGCGCCAGCAGCCCCGGACTAGCGGGGCCAAGAACGGAGACCCAGTACTTC. Translated: CASSPGLAGPRTETQYF. The chain couples TRBV4-1 to TRBJ2-5; the match to TRBD2 covers 12 bases. The germline CDR1 and CDR2 sequences are MGHRA and YSYEKL. This CDR3 region has 17 residues. With V trimmed by 4 bases and J by 5 bases, 11 bases remained unmatched.

The table lists this clonotype with a few counts. The chain couples TRBV10-3 to TRBJ2-1; 15 bases fit TRBD2. J gave up 9 bases and V 3 bases, and 9 bases lay outside the gene matches. The CDR3 sequence is 17 residues long. CDR1 and CDR2 (germline): ENHRY, SYGVKD. The CDR3 spells CAISERTSGRAIGEQFF. DNA of the CDR3: TGTGCCATCAGTGAAAGGACTAGCGGGAGGGCCATAGGTGAGCAGTTCTTC.

This chain uses TRBV3-1 with TRBJ2-3; TRBD2 matches at 9 bases. CDR1 and CDR2 from the germline V gene are LGHDT and YNNKEL (reference sequence). With V trimmed by 6 bases and J by 4 bases, 5 bases remained unmatched. The CDR3 runs 14 residues. CDR3 loop: CASSSSGSADTQYF. The CDR3 DNA reads TGTGCCAGCAGTAGTAGCGGGAGTGCAGATACGCAGTATTTT.

This clonotype has more than one count but fewer than ten. This sequence joins TRBV4-2 and TRBJ2-1; D possibly corresponds to TRBD2 (6 bases). The germline V and J ends were trimmed by 2 bases and 5 bases, with 19 bases remaining between them. The CDR3 consists of 17 residues. Germline CDR1 LGHNA, CDR2 YNFKEQ. CDR3 amino acids: CASSQRYTRGGDNEQFF. CDR3 bases: TGTGCCAGCAGCCAACGATACACGCGTGGAGGGGACAATGAGCAGTTCTTC.

The sample holds many counts of this clonotype. J is TRBJ1-1 and V is TRBV29-1; no clear D gene. The germline V gene has CDR1 SQVTM and CDR2 ANQGSEA. The CDR3 is made up of 12 amino acids. The V gene lost 4 bases and the J gene lost 0 bases, with 6 bases spanning the gap. CDR3 loop: CSVGRMNTEAFF. Here the CDR3 DNA reads TGCAGCGTTGGTAGGATGAACACTGAAGCTTTCTTT.